This passage covers 22 T cell receptor beta chains from one sample sequenced in a study of identical twins. In TCRdb, the 5' RACE reads were re-called with MiXCR into one record per CDR3 protein. The sample holds 500,000 to 700,000 distinct CDR3 sequences, just over 7% seen once. The sample also formed part of further work on yellow fever vaccine responses in identical twins.

What was sequenced was PBMCs. The receptors come from a woman aged 18-30 years in good health.

This clonotype was recorded a few times. The chain is built from TRBV12-3 or TRBV12-4 and TRBJ2-1; D is unclear. CDR3 length equals 14 residues. V lost 2 bases and J 9 bases, leaving 14 bases between the germline ends. The CDR3 region is CASSLSGLVSEQFF. For the CDR3, the DNA is TGTGCCAGCAGTTTATCTGGTCTAGTAAGTGAGCAGTTCTTC.

This clonotype appeared a few times. This chain uses TRBV12-3 or TRBV12-4 with TRBJ2-3, with 9 bases matching TRBD1. J was trimmed by 5 bases and V by 7 bases; bases with no gene match: 13. This CDR3 contains 16 residues. The CDR3 nucleotides are TGTGCCAGCACCACCTGGGACAGGGTTGTCGGAGATACGCAGTATTTT. As protein: CASTTWDRVVGDTQYF.

This clonotype was observed at least ten times. The chain employs TRBV6-5 and TRBJ1-1, with D hard to call. The CDR3 contains 14 residues. Per germline, CDR1 MNHEY and CDR2 SVGAGI. The ends were cut back, 4 bases at V and 0 bases at J, with 9 bases in the middle. CDR3 sequence reads: CASSLRRMNTEAFF. The CDR3 DNA reads as TGTGCCAGCAGTTTAAGACGAATGAACACTGAAGCTTTCTTT.

This clonotype was seen more than once but under ten times. The chain joins TRBV6-2 or TRBV6-3 to TRBJ2-3; possible D gene TRBD2, 6 bases. Germline CDR1 reads MNHEY; CDR2 reads SVGEGT. Deletions cut 4 bases from V and 0 bases from J, with 14 bases between. CDR3 length: 16 residues. The CDR3 spells CASSLEGLLSTDTQYF. The DNA of the CDR3 is TGTGCCAGCAGTTTGGAGGGTCTCCTTAGCACAGATACGCAGTATTTT.

This clonotype has ten or more counts. V is TRBV12-3 or TRBV12-4 and J is TRBJ1-2; D unresolved. The V gene lost 3 bases and the J gene lost 6 bases, with 5 bases spanning the gap. The CDR3 totals 11 residues. CDR3 sequence reads: CASSLWDGYTF. As DNA, the CDR3 is TGTGCCAGCAGTTTGTGGGATGGCTACACCTTC.

The chain links TRBV11-3 to TRBJ1-4; 8 bases map to TRBD1. V gave up 3 bases and J gave up 8 bases; unmatched junction bases: 2. Germline V gene sequence: CDR1 SGHNT, CDR2 YENEEA. There are 13 residues in the CDR3. Written as DNA, the CDR3 is TGTGCCAGCAGCTTGGACAGGGACGAAAAACTGTTTTTT. It yields the protein CASSLDRDEKLFF.

This sequence joins TRBV12-3 or TRBV12-4 and TRBJ2-6; D gene ambiguous. V was pared by 5 bases and J by 0 bases, with 17 bases between. The length of the CDR3 is 18 residues. The CDR3 DNA reads as TGTGCCAGCAGTCATCGACTTACTTCGTACTCTGGGGCCAACGTCCTGACTTTC. Protein product: CASSHRLTSYSGANVLTF.

This chain links TRBV27 with TRBJ1-1; unclear D gene. V was trimmed by 6 bases and J by 0 bases, leaving 14 bases between them. The CDR3 totals 15 residues. CDR1 and CDR2 from the germline V gene are MNHEY and SMNVEV (reference sequence). The CDR3 coding sequence is TGTGCCAGCAGCATAACTGGCACAATGAACACTGAAGCTTTCTTT. Translation: CASSITGTMNTEAFF.

This clonotype turned up a few times. This chain connects TRBV7-8 to TRBJ2-7; TRBD1 might be the D (6 bases). The CDR3 contains 14 residues. Per germline, CDR1 SGHVS and CDR2 FQNEAQ. V lost 5 bases and J lost 4, with 15 bases in between. CDR3 region: CASSQGPGRYEQYF. CDR3 in DNA: TGTGCCAGCAGCCAGGGGCCTGGGAGATACGAGCAGTACTTC.

In this sample, this clonotype turned up a few times. The chain combines TRBV24-1 with TRBJ2-1; 10 nucleotides match TRBD1. The CDR3 runs to 17 residues. With 9 bases clipped from V and 8 bases from J, the junction kept 18 bases outside the gene matches. CDR1 and CDR2 (germline): KGHDR, SFDVKD. CDR3 amino acids: CATETGGAAGLGDEQFF. The CDR3 region has the DNA TGTGCCACCGAGACAGGGGGCGCGGCGGGGCTCGGGGATGAGCAGTTCTTC.

This clonotype showed up many times. The chain employs TRBV4-1 and TRBJ2-1; D not certain. Trimming took off 0 bases at V and 5 bases at J, with 2 bases between the two ends. The germline CDR1 and CDR2 sequences are MGHRA and YSYEKL. The CDR3 has 12 residues. The CDR3: CASSQEHNEQFF. The CDR3 nucleotides are TGCGCCAGCAGCCAAGAGCACAATGAGCAGTTCTTC.

In its sample, this clonotype was seen many times. The rearrangement uses TRBV6-5 and TRBJ1-4; D may be TRBD1 (6 bases). V was shortened by 7 bases and J by 8 bases, with 23 bases between the two germline ends. The CDR3 has 16 residues. CDR1 MNHEY and CDR2 SVGAGI come from the germline V gene. CDR3 nucleotides: TGTGCCAGCACCGATTTACAGGGAGGCGTACCGGAAAAACTGTTTTTT. Translated: CASTDLQGGVPEKLFF.

This clonotype occurred many times. The chain has TRBV5-1 and TRBJ2-3; D is undetermined. V was clipped by 4 bases and J by 5 bases, with 14 bases between them. The CDR3 length is 14 residues. The germline CDR1 and CDR2 sequences are SGHRS and YFSETQ. The CDR3 region has the DNA TGCGCCAGCAGCGGCCGGGCCCTGGGAGATACGCAGTATTTT. The encoded protein is CASSGRALGDTQYF.

This clonotype has a handful of counts. The chain recombines TRBV10-2 with TRBJ2-3; 9 bases align to TRBD2. The germline CDR1 and CDR2 sequences are WSHSY and SAAADI. The CDR3 covers 15 residues. V gave up 4 bases and J gave up 5 bases; unmatched junction bases: 7. The CDR3 nucleotides are TGCGCCAGCAGTGGGAGCGGGAGGAGGGAAGATACGCAGTATTTT. Translated: CASSGSGRREDTQYF.

The sample holds many counts of this clonotype. The rearrangement joins TRBV12-3 or TRBV12-4 to TRBJ1-2, with a tentative D call TRBD1 (6 bases). Trimming took off 5 bases at V and 3 bases at J, with 10 bases between the two ends. This CDR3 is built from 13 residues. The CDR3: CASSIRGDYGYTF. The CDR3 DNA reads TGTGCCAGCAGTATCAGGGGCGACTATGGCTACACCTTC.

In its sample, this clonotype was seen many times. The chain has TRBV20-1 and TRBJ1-3; D is unresolved. Per germline, CDR1 DFQATT and CDR2 SNEGSKA (reference sequence). The CDR3 loop spans 14 amino acids. Trimming took 3 bases from V and 0 from J, leaving 9 bases between them. CDR3 coding DNA: TGCAGTGCTAGGGACCGATTCTCTGGAAACACCATATATTTT. Encoded protein: CSARDRFSGNTIYF.

The rearrangement links TRBV12-3 or TRBV12-4 to TRBJ2-1; 11 bases are shared with TRBD2. V lost 6 bases to trimming and J lost 5 bases; unmatched junction nucleotides: 9. The CDR3 covers 16 residues. DNA of the CDR3: TGTGCCAGCAGCCCCGGACTAGCGGGCTTTGACAATGAGCAGTTCTTC. Translated, it gives CASSPGLAGFDNEQFF.

This clonotype was observed many times. CDR3 sequence (DNA): TGTGCCAGCAGTCGGGTGGACGCTTCTGGGGCCGAAGCTTTCTTT. This translates into CASSRVDASGAEAFF. V and J are TRBV12-3 or TRBV12-4 and TRBJ1-1, with D perhaps TRBD1 (5 bases). The CDR3 runs to 15 residues. V was trimmed by 5 bases and J by 8 bases, leaving 21 bases between them.

The CDR3 nucleotides are TGCAGCGTCGTTGTGGTAGCAGGGATCCCCTTAAGCGATGAGCAGTTCTTC. Its protein is CSVVVVAGIPLSDEQFF. V and J are TRBV29-1 and TRBJ2-1, with a weak D call TRBD1 (5 bases). Germline V gene data show CDR1 as SQVTM and CDR2 as ANQGSEA. The CDR3 spans 17 residues. The V and J ends lost 6 bases and 8 bases respectively, with 29 bases between them.

This clonotype was observed a few times. This sequence joins TRBV6-1 and TRBJ2-5, with D perhaps matching TRBD1 (6 bases). The germline gives CDR1 MNHNS, CDR2 SASEGT. CDR3 length equals 15 residues. Trimming cost V 1 base and J 1 base, with 10 bases left between them. The CDR3 bases are TGTGCCAGCAGTGAAGATTGGACAGCCCAAGAGACCCAGTACTTC. Protein sequence: CASSEDWTAQETQYF.

As for this clonotype: Mismatch with germline at one junction end may stem from a read error. The chain joins TRBV7-9 to TRBJ2-1; maybe TRBD1 (6 bases). This CDR3 comprises 15 residues. Germline CDR1 is SEHNR and CDR2 is FQNEAQ (reference sequence). CDR3 bases: TGTGCCAGCAGCGCGTCAGGGGCCACCTACAGTGAGCAGTTCTTC. This codes for CASSASGATYSEQFF.

This clonotype was observed a few times. V is TRBV7-9 and J is TRBJ2-3; TRBD2 matches at 7 bases. The trim removed 3 bases at V and 4 bases at J, leaving 4 bases unmatched. The CDR3 runs 14 residues. Looked up from germline, CDR1 is SEHNR and CDR2 is FQNEAQ (reference sequence). CDR3 in amino acids: CASSFGGSSDTQYF. The CDR3 coding sequence is TGTGCCAGCAGCTTCGGCGGGAGTTCAGATACGCAGTATTTT.